This is a list of T cell receptor beta chains from one sample in a study of neurological immune-mediated disorders. TCRdb ran MiXCR on the 5' RACE reads and lists one entry per CDR3 protein. The sample holds 110,000 or so distinct CDR3 sequences, about 3.4% seen once. Sequenced material: PBMCs. These receptors originate from a woman younger than 45 with multiple sclerosis. The CDR3 runs from the conserved cysteine through the conserved F or W. The D gene is left open where the match is weak. Clone size is shown for a subset of rows, as once, few, many or a class of expanded clone.

CDR3 length	J gene	D gene	V gene	clone size	CDR3 protein	CDR3 DNA
16	TRBJ1-1	TRBD1	TRBV27	many	CASRIQGTLMNTEAFF	TGTGCCAGCAGGATACAGGGGACCCTCATGAACACTGAAGCTTTCTTT
17	TRBJ2-3	TRBD2	TRBV11-2	many	CASSLDLSGGATDTQYF	TGTGCCAGCAGCTTAGATCTCTCCGGGGGGGCTACAGATACGCAGTATTTT
14	TRBJ2-5	-	TRBV5-1	many	CASSLSQGRETQYF	TGCGCCAGCAGCTTAAGTCAGGGGAGAGAGACCCAGTACTTC
15	TRBJ1-1	-	TRBV7-9	many	CASSSSVSLNTEAFF	TGTGCCAGCAGCTCCTCGGTAAGCCTGAACACTGAAGCTTTCTTT
14	TRBJ2-5	-	TRBV7-2	many	CASSLGSAGGDQYF	TGTGCCAGCAGCTTAGGGTCGGCAGGGGGGGACCAGTACTTC
15	TRBJ2-4	TRBD1	TRBV7-9	many	CASSLTGTERNIQYF	TGTGCCAGCAGCTTGACCGGGACAGAAAGAAACATTCAGTACTTC
13	TRBJ1-2	-	TRBV20-1	many	CSAPWVANYGYTF	TGCAGTGCTCCGTGGGTAGCTAACTATGGCTACACCTTC
15	TRBJ2-1	-	TRBV12-3/TRBV12-4	many	CASTPGRSSYNEQFF	TGTGCCAGCACCCCGGGGCGAAGCTCCTACAATGAGCAGTTCTTC
17	TRBJ2-7	TRBD2	TRBV28	many	CASSLIGGGQAGYEQYF	TGTGCCAGCAGTTTAATCGGGGGGGGCCAAGCGGGCTACGAGCAGTACTTC
14	TRBJ2-1	TRBD2	TRBV20-1	many	CSARIVAGAPEQFF	TGCAGTGCTAGAATTGTAGCGGGAGCCCCCGAGCAGTTCTTC
13	TRBJ1-3	-	TRBV6-5	-	CASSSPLGNTIYF	TGTGCCAGCAGTTCACCGCTGGGAAACACCATATATTTT
16	TRBJ2-1	-	TRBV5-1	many	CASSLTDSSSYNEQFF	TGCGCCAGCAGCTTGACCGACAGCAGCTCCTACAATGAGCAGTTCTTC
14	TRBJ2-1	TRBD2	TRBV20-1	many	CSARSSGGLNEQFF	TGCAGTGCTAGGTCTAGCGGGGGTTTAAATGAGCAGTTCTTC
14	TRBJ2-3	TRBD2	TRBV13	many	CASKKAGGPDTQYF	TGTGCCAGCAAAAAAGCGGGGGGGCCAGATACGCAGTATTTT
12	TRBJ2-7	-	TRBV27	many	CASRSSFYEQYF	TGTGCCAGCAGGAGTAGTTTCTACGAGCAGTACTTC
14	TRBJ1-1	TRBD1	TRBV7-6	many	CASSSPGTGVEAFF	TGTGCCAGCAGCTCCCCGGGGACAGGGGTTGAAGCTTTCTTT
14	TRBJ2-1	TRBD2	TRBV29-1	many	CSVELAGGRNEQFF	TGCAGCGTTGAGCTAGCGGGAGGTAGAAATGAGCAGTTCTTC
16	TRBJ2-3	TRBD2	TRBV7-8	many	CASSLRTSGATDTQYF	TGTGCCAGCAGCTTACGGACTAGCGGGGCCACAGATACGCAGTATTTT
16	TRBJ2-3	TRBD1	TRBV10-2	many	CASTYPVGQGADTQYF	TGCGCCAGCACATACCCGGTTGGACAGGGGGCAGATACGCAGTATTTT
16	TRBJ2-2	TRBD2	TRBV20-1	many	CSAREVLAENTGELFF	TGCAGTGCTAGAGAAGTCCTAGCGGAGAACACCGGGGAGCTGTTTTTT
16	TRBJ1-6	-	TRBV5-6	-	CASSLLTLSANSPLHF	TGTGCCAGCAGCTTGTTAACCCTATCGGCAAATTCACCCCTACACTTT
13	TRBJ1-2	-	TRBV12-3/TRBV12-4	many	CASSFRDNDGYTF	TGTGCCAGCAGTTTTCGGGACAATGATGGCTACACCTTC
14	TRBJ1-4	TRBD1	TRBV7-8	many	CASSLAGQNEKLFF	TGTGCCAGCAGCTTAGCGGGACAGAATGAAAAACTGTTTTTT
14	TRBJ1-4	-	TRBV12-3/TRBV12-4	many	CASSLGHGGEKLFF	TGTGCCAGCAGTTTAGGCCATGGGGGAGAAAAACTGTTTTTT
14	TRBJ1-2	-	TRBV7-9	many	CASSWGGGNYGYTF	TGTGCCAGCAGCTGGGGGGGGGGCAACTATGGCTACACCTTC
17	TRBJ2-3	TRBD2	TRBV7-6	many	CASSPAGGPQGTDTQYF	TGTGCCAGCAGCCCAGCGGGAGGGCCTCAAGGCACAGATACGCAGTATTTT
16	TRBJ2-5	TRBD1	TRBV14	few	CASSQDDRGKSETQYF	TGTGCCAGCAGCCAAGACGACAGGGGGAAGTCGGAGACCCAGTACTTC
19	TRBJ2-6	-	TRBV5-4	many	CASSFSQSRAYSGANVLTF	TGTGCCAGCAGCTTTTCACAAAGCAGGGCTTACTCTGGGGCCAACGTCCTGACTTTC
15	TRBJ2-3	-	TRBV7-9	many	CASNSRGMSTDTQYF	TGTGCCAGTAATAGCAGGGGCATGAGCACAGATACGCAGTATTTT
18	TRBJ2-7	TRBD2	TRBV6-5	many	CASSRGLAGGPRTYEQYF	TGTGCCAGCAGTCGGGGACTAGCGGGAGGGCCGAGGACCTACGAGCAGTACTTC
12	TRBJ2-3	-	TRBV5-1	many	CASSLATDTQYF	TGCGCCAGCAGCTTGGCCACAGATACGCAGTATTTT